The present TCR beta chain was sequenced within a study of cytomegalovirus exposure and HLA in healthy donors. Study findings and constraints: Altogether, 150 or so TCR beta chains were recorded as cytomegalovirus-associated. Later analysis revealed greater clonal expansion in HLA-associated TCR beta chains than in equally common others. As confirmed in vitro, three CMV-associated chains were specific for CMV antigens.

From germline, CDR1 is LNHDA and CDR2 SQIVND (reference sequence). The CDR3 spans 17 residues. Germline trimming cut 5 bases from V and 0 bases from J; bases unmatched to any gene: 5. The PCR ran on 60 Vbeta and 13 Jbeta primers. Clones were read by immunoSEQ multiplex PCR, and TCRdb kept only the in-frame ones, dropping some. This table has 100,000 to 150,000 clones, over 70% appearing once. A note on this clone: What it binds is not known.

The chain combines TRBV19 with TRBJ2-1, with 12 bases that match TRBD2. Material for sequencing was PBMCs. The receptor's source is a woman between 50 and 59 years old in good health and CMV-seronegative. The CDR3 DNA is TGTGCCAGTAGTTCCTCGACTAGCGGGAGCTCCTACAATGAGCAGTTCTTC. This codes for CASSSSTSGSSYNEQFF.